This T cell receptor (beta chain) emerged from a study of beta chain features in type 1 diabetes. Study background: All of the samples together had over 90 million sorted cells examined. General study points: Within each of all four CD4+ subsets, Type 1 diabetes patients had TCRB CDR3s that were moderately but significantly shorter.

All of the isolated RNA was reverse transcribed, so expressed TCRB transcripts were sequenced. TCRdb's table, derived via immunoSEQ multiplex PCR, lists solely in-frame clones and lacks some. The repertoire holds 200,000 to 300,000 clones, with under 13% as singletons. This clone was found once. The target antigen is unknown. CDR3 size: 15 residues. J gave up 0 bases and V 7 bases, and 5 bases lay outside the gene matches. Germline V gene sequence: CDR1 SNHLY, CDR2 FYNNEI. By way of CD45RO/CCR7/CD25/CD127/CD95/CD27, the CD4+ regulatory, stem cell-like memory, central memory and naive cells were sorted.

Material: naive CD4+ T cells from blood. The receptor comes from a young man with type 1 diabetes. V and J are TRBV2 and TRBJ2-2, with 7 bases that match TRBD1. The DNA for the CDR3 is TGTGCCAGCAAAACCGGGACAGCGAACACCGGGGAGCTGTTTTTT. Residues: CASKTGTANTGELFF.